This T cell receptor (beta chain) is drawn from a study of control samples from healthy donors and cancer patients. TCRdb keeps only in-frame clones here, not all; method: immunoSEQ multiplex PCR. The repertoire holds tens of thousands of clones, with roughly 89% as singletons. Germline V gives CDR1 SQVTM, CDR2 ANQGSEA. The V and J ends lost 6 bases and 4 bases respectively, with 25 bases between them. The CDR3 loop spans 16 amino acids. The source of this sequence is a man aged 55 to 70 with colorectal cancer. What was sequenced was PBMCs. J is TRBJ2-7 and V is TRBV29-1; maybe TRBD1 (8 bases). The CDR3 sequence: CSVSGGGAGGLYEQYF. The CDR3 region has the DNA TGCAGCGTCTCTGGGGGAGGGGCAGGGGGCTTATACGAGCAGTACTTC.